This T cell receptor beta chain was retrieved from a study of cytomegalovirus exposure and HLA in healthy donors. Study background: Out of fewer than 500 genotyped donors, roughly 80% belonged to the Caucasian-associated ancestry cluster.

Both 60 Vbeta primers and 13 Jbeta primers went into the PCR. Study processing details: Roughly 11 million of the about 80 million unique TCR beta chains counted in a later analysis were shared. Repertoires were generated with immunoSEQ multiplex PCR, while TCRdb's copy carries only in-frame clones and drops some. The V and J calls and clone size were taken over from that table, and D and trimming were inferred from the DNA. Among around 150,000 clones, around 80% were seen once, and the ten largest hold about 1.6%. Details on this clone: Antigen specificity is unknown.

Findings and caveats of the study: The majority of TCR sequences were rare, yet some public TCRs appeared in many donors. In an earlier analysis, productive rearrangement rates for most beta V segments clustered near 90% or 30%.

Sample: PBMCs. The sequence derives from a girl between 10 and 17 years old in good health and CMV-seropositive.

The CDR3 nucleotides are TGTGCCAGCAGGGGGGGGGACCTCTATGGCTACACCTTC. Its translation is CASRGGDLYGYTF. The chain is built from TRBV2 and TRBJ1-2; a possible D gene is TRBD1 (5 bases). The CDR3 sequence is 13 residues long. V shed 6 bases and J shed 4 bases, with 12 bases lying between them. CDR1 and CDR2 (germline): SNHLY, FYNNEI.